This TCR beta chain was recovered during a study of CD39 and CD103 CD8 tumor-infiltrating T cells (dated by TCRdb to about 2018). For the study in its entirety: Repertoire comparisons were shown for an HPV-positive HNSCC, an HPV-negative HNSCC, an ovarian cancer and a melanoma patient. Deep sequencing of TCRbeta CDR3 was used to compare the repertoires of CD8 TIL subsets, defined by CD103 and CD39, against those of peripheral memory CD8 T cells. Broad study findings and their caveats: Clonotypes from DP TILs were seldom detected in blood or uninvolved lymph node, while clonotypes from DN TILs overlapped to a large extent with peripheral memory CD8 repertoires. DP CD8 TILs appeared to be more oligoclonal than DN and SP CD8 TILs and blood memory CD8 T cells, with roughly 50-90% covered by the top 30 clonotypes.

CDR1 and CDR2 (SEHNR, FQNEAQ) derive from the germline V gene (reference sequence). The trim is 6 bases for V and 7 bases for J, with a gap of 12 bases between the germline ends. Spanning cysteine to phenylalanine, the CDR3 consists of 12 amino acids. Here the CDR3 DNA is all that survives: 36 bases in frame from base 1. Concerning this clone: Which antigen it targets is not known. No base quality values were provided; no much bigger clone lies one nucleotide off.

From around 10,000 to 100,000 sorted cells per subset, genomic DNA was extracted using the DNeasy Blood and Tissue Kit. The immunoSEQ service sequenced and mapped the TCRbeta V-J or V-D-J regions, with each sample reaching coverage above 8x. Concerning the study's data processing: Analysis was restricted to productive rearrangements exported from the immunoSEQ Analyzer platform, and clonality was assessed using the 500 most abundant clones. To quantify how much repertoires overlapped between populations, both the Morisita-Horn similarity index and the Jaccard index were used. Morisita-Horn similarity between CD8 T-cell subset TCR repertoires was measured in about 6 cancer patients. TCRdb's version of the immuneACCESS table is confined to in-frame rearrangements and falls short of the full clone set. An unresolved V gene accounts for under half of the shortfall where checked; the remainder is of unknown origin. V, J and clone size are those of that table, while D and trimming were read from the DNA. Within this sample are roughly 15,000 clones, with 75% to 95% of them counted one time only. The ten largest account for approximately 4.5% of the sample.

At the time samples were collected, the patients were not on therapy, although their prior treatments varied from chemotherapy, radiotherapy, surgery and immunotherapy to none at all. After thawing, cells went through T lymphocyte enrichment using a negative-selection kit, with EpCAM beads added for tumor-infiltrating lymphocytes. Memory CD8 T cells were sorted using a CD8+CD4-CD45RA- gate, without regard to whether the cells expressed CCR7. Before analysis, peripheral blood mononuclear cells were isolated on a Ficoll-Paque PLUS gradient and cryopreserved. Populations were sorted on a FACSAria II to more than 97% purity, and the cell pellets were frozen for TCR sequencing without being cultured.

Sequenced input: CD8+ T cells sorted from blood. This specimen's cell subset or site label, per the study, means: total memory CD8 T cells (CD45RA-CCR7+/-) from blood or uninvolved lymph node. This sequence uses TRBV7-9 and TRBJ1-2; a tentative D match to TRBD1 spans 5 bases. The receptor comes from a human donor with head and neck squamous cell carcinoma. In nucleotides, the sequence is TGTGCCAGCAGTTCGGGGGGTGGTGGCTACACCTTC. Translated, this gives CASSSGGGGYTF. This CDR3, with the reference TRBV7-9 and TRBJ1-2 proteins standing in past its ends, gives the full variable domain DTGVSQNPRHKITKRGQNVTFRCDPISEHNRLYWYRQTLGQGPEFLTYFQNEAQLEKSRLLSDRFSAERPKGSFSTLEIQRTEQGDSAMYLCASSSGGGGYTFGSGTRLTVV.